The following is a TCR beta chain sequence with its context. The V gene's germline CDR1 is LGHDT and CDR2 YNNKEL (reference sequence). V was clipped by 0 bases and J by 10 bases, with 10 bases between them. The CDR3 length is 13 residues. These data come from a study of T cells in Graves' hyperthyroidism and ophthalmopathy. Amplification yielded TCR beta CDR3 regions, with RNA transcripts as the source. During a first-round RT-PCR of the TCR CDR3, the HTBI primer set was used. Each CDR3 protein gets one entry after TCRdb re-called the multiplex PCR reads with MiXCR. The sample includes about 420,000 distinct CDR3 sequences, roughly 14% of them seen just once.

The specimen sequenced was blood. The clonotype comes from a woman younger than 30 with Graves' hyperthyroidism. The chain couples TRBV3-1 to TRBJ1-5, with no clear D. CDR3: CASSQDIKHPQHF. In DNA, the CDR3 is TGTGCCAGCAGCCAAGATATTAAACACCCCCAGCATTTT. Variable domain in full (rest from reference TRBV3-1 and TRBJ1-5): DTAVSQTPKYLVTQMGNDKSIKCEQNLGHDTMYWYKQDSKKFLKIMFSYNNKELIINETVPNRFSPKSPDKAHLNLHINSLELGDSAVYFCASSQDIKHPQHFGDGTRLSIL.